This entry describes one T cell receptor beta chain. The clone's antigen remains unknown. Per-nucleotide qualities are absent, and no much larger clonotype sits a single base away. This specimen comes from a study of PD-1 blockade in classical Hodgkin lymphoma (dated by TCRdb to 2018 to 2020). At the level of the whole study: Nivolumab dosing was 3 mg/kg intravenously every 2 weeks, continuing until either disease progression or unacceptable toxicity. The study used CyTOF and TCR beta sequencing to define a peripheral blood immune signature of response to PD-1 blockade in classical Hodgkin lymphoma. The study at large found these results: Only a single clinical trial cohort was studied, and what caused the repertoire differences, possibly disease activity or prior therapy, remained undefined. CD4+ but not CD8+ TCR diversity rose significantly by C4D1 (p=0.0027 vs p=0.16), most apparent in complete responders (p=0.02). Trial patients with a complete response had baseline diversity similar to that of newly diagnosed patients, while partial responders and progressors had significantly lower diversity. Lower diversity was observed in patients in whom nivolumab was started less than 1 year after ASCT, and these patients were excluded from later analyses so that confounding by immune reconstitution would be avoided. Baseline TCR diversity was reported as lower in newly diagnosed patients than in healthy donors, and lower still in relapsed/refractory patients.

The time point label on this specimen signifies: cycle 4 day 1 (C4D1), after 6 weeks of nivolumab. Relapse after autologous stem cell transplantation had occurred in all trial patients, and cohorts A, B and C were distinguished by prior brentuximab vedotin exposure. The trial cohort comprised more than 55 patients with relapsed/refractory classical Hodgkin lymphoma whose best overall responses were complete response, partial response or progressive disease. Trial patients were treated with single-agent nivolumab in the multi-cohort phase II CheckMate 205 trial. An independent review committee assessed best overall response using the 2007 International Working Group response criteria. PBMCs from the trial were collected at three points: immediately before nivolumab initiation (C1D1), and during therapy at cycle 2 day 1 and cycle 4 day 1. Peripheral blood was collected in 8 mL Vacutainer Cell Preparation Tubes, from which PBMCs were isolated by centrifugation and then cryopreserved.

From V the trimming removes 10 bases and from J it removes 4 bases, while the gene matches leave 10 bases of the junction unaccounted for. Per the germline V gene (reference sequence), MNHEY is the CDR1 and SMNVEV is the CDR2. The CDR3 runs 14 amino acids, cysteine and phenylalanine included. Only CDR3 DNA is held: 42 bases, read in frame from base 1. The Qiagen DNeasy kit was used to extract genomic DNA from unsorted PBMCs and from the negatively selected CD4+ and CD8+ fractions. Using primers that anneal to V and J segments, immunoSEQ multiplex PCR amplified the TCR beta CDR3 regions. A synthetic immune receptor repertoire was used to minimize amplification bias, and any residual bias was removed computationally once sequencing was done. Concerning the study's data processing: Custom Python scripts were used to quantify repertoire diversity as the Shannon entropy index. Unsorted, CD4+ and CD8+ repertoires were analyzed separately, except in combined analyses where CD4+ and CD8+ sequences were merged in silico. A clone was considered expanded if an increase in frequency of at least 2-fold after treatment relative to C1D1 was found, and a pseudocount of 0.5 was applied to clones undetected at baseline. Clones with 0 or 1 copy at C1D1 were classified as singleton clones, and clones with 2 or more copies were classified as non-singleton clones. Clones expanded in unsorted samples were assigned a CD4+, CD8+ or unknown annotation through matching of protein sequences in sorted samples from the same patient. Wilcoxon tests were applied to paired samples to test diversity changes from C1D1 to C4D1. This immuneACCESS table, as held by TCRdb, lists in-frame sequences with V and J called but not all clones. Of the missing ones, under half trace to an unresolved V gene in checked studies; the others have no known cause. The D gene and trimming were derived from the DNA, and the V and J assignments and clone size from that table. Across this sample there are 20,000 to 25,000 clones, with roughly four fifths seen only once. Approximately 23% of the sample is held by the ten biggest clonotypes.

The specimen was peripheral blood mononuclear cells (PBMCs), collected before the fourth cycle of nivolumab. The rearrangement combines TRBV27 with TRBJ1-1, with 9 middle bases fitting TRBD1. The source is a human donor with classical Hodgkin lymphoma. The sequenced DNA: TGTGCCAACGACAGGGGGGGACGTGGCACTGAAGCTTTCTTT. This gives the protein CANDRGGRGTEAFF.